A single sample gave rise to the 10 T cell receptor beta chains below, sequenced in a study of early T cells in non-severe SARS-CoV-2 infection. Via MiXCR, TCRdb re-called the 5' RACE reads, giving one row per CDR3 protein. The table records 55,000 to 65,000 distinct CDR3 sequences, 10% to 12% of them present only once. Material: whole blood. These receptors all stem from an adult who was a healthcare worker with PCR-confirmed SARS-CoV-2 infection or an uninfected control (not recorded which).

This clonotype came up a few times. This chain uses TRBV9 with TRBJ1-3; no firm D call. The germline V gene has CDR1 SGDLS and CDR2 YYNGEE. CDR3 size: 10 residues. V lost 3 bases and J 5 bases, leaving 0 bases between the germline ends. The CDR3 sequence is CASSGNTIYF. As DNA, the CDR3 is TGTGCCAGCAGCGGAAACACCATATATTTT.

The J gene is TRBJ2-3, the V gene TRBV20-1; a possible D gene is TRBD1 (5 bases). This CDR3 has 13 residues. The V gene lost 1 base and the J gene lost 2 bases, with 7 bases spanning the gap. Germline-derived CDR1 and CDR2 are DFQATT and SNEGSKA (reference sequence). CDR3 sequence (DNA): TGCAGTGCTAGAGTGGGGCCCACAGATACGCAGTATTTT. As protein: CSARVGPTDTQYF.

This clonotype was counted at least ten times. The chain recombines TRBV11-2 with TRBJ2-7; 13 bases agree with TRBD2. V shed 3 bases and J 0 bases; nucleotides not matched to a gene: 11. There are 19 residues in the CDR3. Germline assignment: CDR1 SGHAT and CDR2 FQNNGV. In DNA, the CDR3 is TGTGCCAGCAGCTTCCAAGTTAGTGGGACTAGCGGGGTCTCCTACGAGCAGTACTTC. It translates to CASSFQVSGTSGVSYEQYF.

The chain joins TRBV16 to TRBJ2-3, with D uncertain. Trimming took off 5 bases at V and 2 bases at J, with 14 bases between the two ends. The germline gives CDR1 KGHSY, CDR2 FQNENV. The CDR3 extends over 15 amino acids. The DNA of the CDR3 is TGTGCCAGCAGCGCGGCAGCTCCTTTCACAGATACGCAGTATTTT. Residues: CASSAAAPFTDTQYF.

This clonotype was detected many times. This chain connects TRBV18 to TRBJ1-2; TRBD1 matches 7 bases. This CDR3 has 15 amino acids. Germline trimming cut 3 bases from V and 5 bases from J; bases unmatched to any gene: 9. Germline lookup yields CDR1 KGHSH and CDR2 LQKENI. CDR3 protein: CASSPPGTEFYGYTF. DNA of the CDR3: TGTGCCAGCTCACCTCCCGGGACAGAGTTTTATGGCTACACCTTC.

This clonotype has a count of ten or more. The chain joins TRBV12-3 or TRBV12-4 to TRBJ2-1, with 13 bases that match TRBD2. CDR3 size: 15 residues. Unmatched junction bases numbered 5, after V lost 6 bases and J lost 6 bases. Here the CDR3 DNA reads TGTGCCAGCAGCCCAGGACTAGCGGGGGCCAATGAGCAGTTCTTC. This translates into CASSPGLAGANEQFF.

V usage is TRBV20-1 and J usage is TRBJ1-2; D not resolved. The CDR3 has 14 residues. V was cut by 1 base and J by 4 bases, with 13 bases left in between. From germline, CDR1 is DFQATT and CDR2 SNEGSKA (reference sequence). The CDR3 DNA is TGCAGTGCTAGAGTGGAGGGCGCTGGCTATGGCTACACCTTC. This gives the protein CSARVEGAGYGYTF.

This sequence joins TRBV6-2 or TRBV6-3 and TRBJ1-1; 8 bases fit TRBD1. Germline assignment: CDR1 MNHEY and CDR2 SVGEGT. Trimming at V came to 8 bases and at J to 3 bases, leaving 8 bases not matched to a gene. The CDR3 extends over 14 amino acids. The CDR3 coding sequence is TGTGCCAGCGCAATCCAACAGGGGGACACTGAAGCTTTCTTT. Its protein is CASAIQQGDTEAFF.

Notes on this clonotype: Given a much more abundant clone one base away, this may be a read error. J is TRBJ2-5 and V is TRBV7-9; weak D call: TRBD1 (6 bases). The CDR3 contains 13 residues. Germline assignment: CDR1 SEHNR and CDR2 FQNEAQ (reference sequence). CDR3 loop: CASGFTGQETQYF. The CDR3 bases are TGTGCCAGCGGCTTTACAGGGCAAGAGACCCAGTACTTC.

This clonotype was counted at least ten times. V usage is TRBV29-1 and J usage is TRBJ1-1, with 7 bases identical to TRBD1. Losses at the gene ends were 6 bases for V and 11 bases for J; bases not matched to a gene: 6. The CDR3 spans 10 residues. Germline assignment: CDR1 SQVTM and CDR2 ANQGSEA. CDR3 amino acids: CSVKGQEAFF. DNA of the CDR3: TGCAGCGTCAAAGGACAGGAGGCTTTCTTT.